This entry concerns a single T cell receptor (beta chain). Its specificity is not known. This record comes from a study of type 1 regulatory T cells. The germline V gene encodes CDR1 DFQATT and CDR2 SNEGSKA (reference sequence). The trim removed 1 base at V and 6 bases at J, leaving 4 bases unmatched. The CDR3 is 14 amino acids. Using its own MiXCR run on the reads, TCRdb lists one record per CDR3 protein. The table has tens of thousands of distinct CDR3 sequences, 72% seen once; the top ten hold roughly an eighth. The source material was cultured T cells, either the whole culture or a sorted T cell fraction (not recorded which). The subset here: Tr1-enriched cell product generated in vitro against host alloantigens. This chain connects TRBV20-1 to TRBJ1-4, with 8 bases lining up with TRBD1. The receptor comes from a human donor in good health. The CDR3 sequence is CSARGPGQDEKLFF. The CDR3 bases are TGCAGTGCTAGAGGGCCGGGACAGGATGAAAAACTGTTTTTT.